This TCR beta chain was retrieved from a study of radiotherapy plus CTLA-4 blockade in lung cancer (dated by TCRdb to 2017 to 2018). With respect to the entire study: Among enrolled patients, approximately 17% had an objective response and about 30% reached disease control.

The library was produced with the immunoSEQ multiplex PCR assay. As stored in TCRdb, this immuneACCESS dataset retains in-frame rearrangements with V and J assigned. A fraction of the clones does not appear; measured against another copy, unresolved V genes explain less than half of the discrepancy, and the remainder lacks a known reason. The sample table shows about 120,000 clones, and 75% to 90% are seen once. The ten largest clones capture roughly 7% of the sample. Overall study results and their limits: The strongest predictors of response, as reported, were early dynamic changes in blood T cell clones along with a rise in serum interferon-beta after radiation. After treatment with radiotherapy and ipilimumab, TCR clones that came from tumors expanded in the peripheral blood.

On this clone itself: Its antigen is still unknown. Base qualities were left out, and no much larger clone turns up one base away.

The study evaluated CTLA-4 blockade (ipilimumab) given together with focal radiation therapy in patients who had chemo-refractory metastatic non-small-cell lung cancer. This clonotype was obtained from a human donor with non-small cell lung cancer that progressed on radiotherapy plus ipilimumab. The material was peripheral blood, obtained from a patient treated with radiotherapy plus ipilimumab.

CDR3 region: CASSLGQATNEKLFF. DNA sequence: TGCGCCAGCAGCTTAGGCCAGGCAACTAATGAAAAACTGTTTTTT. The chain was built from TRBV5-1 and TRBJ1-4, with the D gene not clear enough to name. Inclusive of the bounding cysteine and phenylalanine, the CDR3 is 15 residues long. Only the CDR3 DNA is retained, 45 bases long and in frame from the first base. V is cut by 2 bases and J by 0 bases, and the space between the germline ends is 8 bases. Sequences SGHRS (CDR1) and YFSETQ (CDR2) are obtained from the germline V gene.